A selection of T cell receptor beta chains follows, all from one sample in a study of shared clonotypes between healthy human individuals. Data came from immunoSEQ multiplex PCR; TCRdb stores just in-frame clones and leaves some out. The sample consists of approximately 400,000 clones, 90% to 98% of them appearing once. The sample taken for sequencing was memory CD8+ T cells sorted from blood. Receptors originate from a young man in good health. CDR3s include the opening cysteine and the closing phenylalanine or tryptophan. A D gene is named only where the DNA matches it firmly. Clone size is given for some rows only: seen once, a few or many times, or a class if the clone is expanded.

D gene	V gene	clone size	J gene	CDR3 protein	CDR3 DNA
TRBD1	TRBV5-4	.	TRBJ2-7	CASSPDRGLLNYEQYF	TGTGCCAGCAGCCCCGACAGGGGGCTTTTGAACTACGAGCAGTACTTC
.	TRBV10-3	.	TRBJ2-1	CAISDPARVEYNEQFF	TGTGCCATCAGTGATCCCGCCAGGGTGGAATACAATGAGCAGTTCTTC
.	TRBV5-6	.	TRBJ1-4	CASSLFPDRATNEKLFF	TGTGCCAGCAGCTTGTTCCCGGACCGTGCAACTAATGAAAAACTGTTTTTT
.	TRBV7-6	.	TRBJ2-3	CASSPGFFVQDTQYF	TGTGCCAGCAGCCCGGGGTTTTTTGTCCAGGATACGCAGTATTTT
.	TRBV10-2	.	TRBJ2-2	CASSERINTGELFF	TGCGCCAGCAGTGAGAGGATCAACACCGGGGAGCTGTTTTTT
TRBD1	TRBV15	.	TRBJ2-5	CATSRDRGQETQYF	TGTGCCACCAGCAGAGACAGGGGGCAAGAGACCCAGTACTTC
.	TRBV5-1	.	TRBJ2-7	CASSQSSYEQYF	TGCGCCAGCAGCCAAAGCTCCTACGAGCAGTACTTC
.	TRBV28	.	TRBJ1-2	CASSEIRVDYGYTF	TGTGCCAGCAGTGAGATCAGGGTAGACTATGGCTACACCTTC
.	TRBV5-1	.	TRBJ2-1	CASSLRDSYNEQFF	TGCGCCAGCAGCTTGCGGGACTCCTACAATGAGCAGTTCTTC
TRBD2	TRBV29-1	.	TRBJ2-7	CSVEGFMTGTRAYEQYF	TGCAGCGTTGAAGGGTTCATGACCGGGACTAGAGCCTACGAGCAGTACTTC
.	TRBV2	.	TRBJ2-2	CASRAQGSATGELFF	TGTGCCAGCAGGGCCCAGGGATCCGCCACCGGGGAGCTGTTTTTT
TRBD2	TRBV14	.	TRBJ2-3	CASSQDPFLAGITLLSTDTQYF	TGTGCCAGCAGCCAAGATCCATTTCTAGCGGGGATAACCTTGCTTAGCACAGATACGCAGTATTTT
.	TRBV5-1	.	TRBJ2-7	CASSLDGFENEQYF	TGCGCCAGCAGCTTGGACGGTTTTGAGAACGAGCAGTACTTC
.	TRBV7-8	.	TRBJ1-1	CASSSGAWRNTEAFF	TGTGCCAGCAGCTCTGGCGCGTGGAGGAACACTGAAGCTTTCTTT
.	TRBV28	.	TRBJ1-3	CASSLRFSLSGNTIYF	TGTGCCAGCAGTTTACGGTTCTCACTCTCTGGAAACACCATATATTTT
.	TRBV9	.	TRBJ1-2	CASSPFAGGYGYTF	TGTGCCAGCAGCCCCTTCGCGGGGGGGTATGGCTACACCTTC
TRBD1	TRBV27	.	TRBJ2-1	CASSPTGQGASEQFF	TGTGCCAGCAGTCCCACGGGACAGGGGGCGAGCGAGCAGTTCTTC
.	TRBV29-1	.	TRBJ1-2	CSVVSPVDYGYTF	TGCAGCGTTGTGTCCCCGGTGGACTATGGCTACACCTTC
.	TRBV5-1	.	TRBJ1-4	CASSLRDINEKLFF	TGCGCCAGCAGCCTCCGGGACATAAATGAAAAACTGTTTTTT
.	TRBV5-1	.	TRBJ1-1	CASSEMGLMNTEAFF	TGCGCCAGCAGCGAAATGGGACTCATGAACACTGAAGCTTTCTTT
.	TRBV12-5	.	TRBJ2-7	CASGLVKSEQYF	TGTGCTAGTGGTTTGGTAAAAAGCGAGCAGTACTTC
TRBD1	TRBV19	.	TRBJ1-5	CASSMGTGGQPQHF	TGTGCCAGTAGTATGGGGACAGGGGGCCAGCCCCAGCATTTT
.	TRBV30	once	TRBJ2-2	CAWSSGGTGELFF	TGTGCCTGGAGTAGTGGAGGTACCGGGGAGCTGTTTTTT
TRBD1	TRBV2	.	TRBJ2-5	CASRYRGQETQYF	TGTGCCAGCAGATACAGGGGGCAAGAGACCCAGTACTTC
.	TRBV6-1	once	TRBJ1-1	CASRLTGNTEAFF	TGTGCCAGCAGATTGACAGGGAACACTGAAGCTTTCTTT
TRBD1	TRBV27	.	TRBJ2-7	CASRTQRGRLLPGSEYEQYF	TGTGCCAGCAGAACCCAGAGGGGGCGCCTCCTACCTGGATCCGAGTACGAGCAGTACTTC
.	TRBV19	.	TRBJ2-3	CASKRPSTDTQYF	TGTGCCAGTAAGCGGCCCTCCACAGATACGCAGTATTTT
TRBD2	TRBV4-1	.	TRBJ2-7	CASRGLAGEQYF	TGCGCCAGCAGAGGACTAGCGGGCGAGCAGTACTTC
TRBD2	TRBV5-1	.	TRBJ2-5	CASSLIGTSGQETQYF	TGCGCCAGCAGCCTTATAGGGACTAGCGGACAAGAGACCCAGTACTTC
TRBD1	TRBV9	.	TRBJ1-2	CASSIGQGGFNYGYTF	TGTGCCAGCAGCATAGGACAGGGGGGGTTCAACTATGGCTACACCTTC
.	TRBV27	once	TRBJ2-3	CASKLTLELHTDTQYF	TGTGCCAGCAAGTTGACCCTCGAGCTCCACACAGATACGCAGTATTTT
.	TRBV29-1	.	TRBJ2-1	CSVVYQSSYNEQFF	TGCAGCGTTGTCTATCAGAGCTCCTACAATGAGCAGTTCTTC
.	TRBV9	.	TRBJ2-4	CASSNSKNIQYF	TGTGCCAGCAGCAACAGTAAAAACATTCAGTACTTC
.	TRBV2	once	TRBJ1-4	CASRVRGKGEKLFF	TGTGCCAGCAGAGTGAGGGGAAAGGGTGAAAAACTGTTTTTT
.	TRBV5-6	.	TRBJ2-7	CASSFFGTPSHEQYF	TGTGCCAGCAGCTTCTTCGGGACACCATCCCACGAGCAGTACTTC